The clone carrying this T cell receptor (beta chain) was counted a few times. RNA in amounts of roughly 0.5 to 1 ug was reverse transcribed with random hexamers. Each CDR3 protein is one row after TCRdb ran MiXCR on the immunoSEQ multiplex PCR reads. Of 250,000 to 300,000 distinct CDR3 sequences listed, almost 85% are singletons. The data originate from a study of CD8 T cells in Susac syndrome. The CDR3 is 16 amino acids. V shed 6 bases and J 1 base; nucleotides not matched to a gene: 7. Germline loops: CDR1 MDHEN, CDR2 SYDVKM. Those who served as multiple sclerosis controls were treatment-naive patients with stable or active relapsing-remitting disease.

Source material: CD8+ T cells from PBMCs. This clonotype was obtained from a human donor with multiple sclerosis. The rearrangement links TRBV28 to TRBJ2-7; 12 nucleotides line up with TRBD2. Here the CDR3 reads CASSYATSGSSYEQYF. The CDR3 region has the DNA TGTGCCAGCAGCTACGCGACTAGCGGGAGTTCCTACGAGCAGTACTTC.